The 12 T cell receptor beta chains below were found in one sample sequenced in a study of shared clonotypes between healthy human individuals. The assay was immunoSEQ multiplex PCR, and TCRdb's table has in-frame clones only and misses some. This table has hundreds of thousands of clones, approximately 79% appearing once. Input material: memory CD4+ T cells sorted from blood. This sample's subset: CD45RA-negative fraction. The receptor source for this set is a woman between 25 and 40 years old in good health.

The chain employs TRBV29-1 and TRBJ1-1; the D is unclear. The V and J ends lost 4 bases and 0 bases respectively, with 15 bases between them. The germline V gene has CDR1 SQVTM and CDR2 ANQGSEA. This CDR3 has 15 residues. CDR3: CSVGGGGRVNTEAFF. CDR3 coding DNA: TGCAGCGTTGGAGGTGGCGGACGGGTGAACACTGAAGCTTTCTTT. The whole variable domain, filled in from reference TRBV29-1 and TRBJ1-1, reads SAVISQKPSRDICQRGTSLTIQCQVDSQVTMMFWYRQQPGQSLTLIATANQGSEATYESGFVIDKFPISRPNLTFSTLTVSNMSPEDSSIYLCSVGGGGRVNTEAFFGQGTRLTVV.

This chain joins TRBV7-9 and TRBJ2-2, with 11 bases lining up with TRBD1. Germline V gene data show CDR1 as SEHNR and CDR2 as FQNEAQ (reference sequence). V was pared by 5 bases and J by 7 bases, with 6 bases of the junction left unmatched. The CDR3 consists of 15 residues. CDR3 sequence reads: CASSRGQGADGELFF. In DNA form, the CDR3 reads TGTGCCAGCAGCCGCGGACAGGGGGCAGACGGGGAGCTGTTTTTT.

The chain carries TRBV7-9 and TRBJ2-3, with D perhaps being TRBD1 or TRBD2 (6 bases each). The CDR3 loop spans 15 amino acids. V lost 8 bases to trimming and J lost 0 bases, with 15 bases between them. Germline CDR1 SEHNR, CDR2 FQNEAQ (reference sequence). The CDR3 DNA reads TGTGCCAGCCCAACTAGGGGGGAAAGCACAGATACGCAGTATTTT. Protein product: CASPTRGESTDTQYF.

This sequence joins TRBV19 and TRBJ1-2; TRBD1 aligns across 10 bases. CDR1 is LNHDA and CDR2 is SQIVND in the germline V gene (reference sequence). The V and J ends lost 4 bases and 8 bases, in that order; junction bases with no gene match: 4. The CDR3 length is 13 residues. This CDR3 reads CASSRGQGRGYTF. CDR3 bases: TGTGCCAGTAGTAGGGGACAGGGGCGCGGCTACACCTTC.

This chain joins TRBV4-2 and TRBJ2-1, with D unresolved. Germline V lookup: CDR1 LGHNA, CDR2 YNFKEQ. Trimming shortened V by 1 base and J by 2 bases, and 3 bases separated the two germline ends. The CDR3 covers 13 residues. The CDR3 is CASSQVAYNEQFF. CDR3 coding DNA: TGTGCCAGCAGCCAAGTCGCCTACAATGAGCAGTTCTTC.

In its sample, this clone was seen once. The chain is built from TRBV28 and TRBJ1-1, with 10 nucleotides matching TRBD1. This CDR3 has 15 residues. The V gene end was trimmed by 6 bases and the J gene end by 1 base; junction bases not matched to a gene: 5. Per the germline V gene, CDR1 is MDHEN and CDR2 is SYDVKM. CDR3 in amino acids: CASRVGTGENTEAFF. The CDR3 bases are TGTGCCAGCAGGGTTGGGACAGGGGAGAACACTGAAGCTTTCTTT.

The chain links TRBV6-5 to TRBJ1-2; D remains unclear. Trimming shortened V by 5 bases and J by 0 bases, and 13 bases separated the two germline ends. The CDR3 is 15 residues long. The germline V gene has CDR1 MNHEY and CDR2 SVGAGI. CDR3 sequence (DNA): TGTGCCAGCAGTCCCTCTCCCATAGCTAACTATGGCTACACCTTC. Its translation: CASSPSPIANYGYTF.

J is TRBJ2-7 and V is TRBV19, with D perhaps matching TRBD2 (6 bases). The CDR3 totals 14 residues. V lost 7 bases to trimming and J lost 2 bases, with 15 bases between them. Germline assignment: CDR1 LNHDA and CDR2 SQIVND (reference sequence). CDR3 DNA: TGTGCCAGTAAAAGGGAAGCGGGTACCTACGAGCAGTACTTC. Amino acids: CASKREAGTYEQYF.

This chain's CDR3 is CASSDYRVTDTQYF. For the CDR3, the DNA is TGTGCCAGCAGCGACTACAGGGTAACAGATACGCAGTATTTT. The chain combines TRBV7-8 with TRBJ2-3; TRBD1 is a possible D gene (6 bases). Germline CDR1 reads SGHVS; CDR2 reads FQNEAQ. With 5 bases removed from V and 3 bases from J, the gap between germline ends came to 12 bases. The CDR3 consists of 14 residues. Filled out from reference TRBV7-8 and TRBJ2-3, the complete variable domain reads GAGVSQSPRYKVAKRGQDVALRCDPISGHVSLFWYQQALGQGPEFLTYFQNEAQLDKSGLPSDRFFAERPEGSVSTLKIQRTQQEDSAVYLCASSDYRVTDTQYFGPGTRLTVL.

The chain joins TRBV23-1 to TRBJ1-2; 8 positions agree with TRBD1. TRBV23-1 is filed as an ORF, its function uncertain. The J segment lost 5 bases and the V segment lost 4 bases, leaving 15 bases of the junction unmatched. The CDR3 has 17 residues. The CDR3 nucleotides are TGCGCCAGCAGTCGCCTTAACGACAGGGGAAACTGTTATGGCTACACCTTC. Translating it yields CASSRLNDRGNCYGYTF.

The J gene is TRBJ2-3, the V gene TRBV7-6; 10 bases match TRBD2. Unmatched junction bases numbered 3, after V lost 5 bases and J lost 7 bases. The CDR3 sequence is 13 residues long. The germline CDR1 and CDR2 sequences are SGHVS and FNYEAQ. Written as DNA, the CDR3 is TGTGCCAGCAGCCGGACTAGCGGAAATACGCAGTATTTT. Its protein product is CASSRTSGNTQYF.

This clone was seen a few times. The chain has TRBV10-3 and TRBJ2-1; TRBD2 agrees at 14 bases. J was trimmed by 8 bases and V by 0 bases; bases with no gene match: 6. The CDR3 contains 17 residues. Germline CDR1 reads ENHRY; CDR2 reads SYGVKD. The CDR3 spells CAISESTSGRAGDEQFF. In DNA, the CDR3 is TGTGCCATCAGTGAGTCGACTAGCGGGAGGGCCGGGGATGAGCAGTTCTTC.